This TCR beta chain appears in the sequencing data of a study of cytomegalovirus exposure and HLA in healthy donors. The PCR had 60 Vbeta and 13 Jbeta primers. TCRdb's copy holds only in-frame clones and misses some; the assay was immunoSEQ multiplex PCR. This sample has about 180,000 clones, with 76% found just once. The source is a woman aged 25 to 39 in good health and CMV-seropositive. Material: PBMCs.

CDR3 bases: TGTGCCAGCAGTTTCCCCAGTGCTGGCAATCAGCCCCAGCATTTT. Translation: CASSFPSAGNQPQHF. The chain combines TRBV28 with TRBJ1-5; D is ambiguous. V lost 3 bases and J lost 2, with 11 bases in between. This CDR3 region has 15 residues. CDR1 is MDHEN, CDR2 SYDVKM, per germline.